The 23 T cell receptor beta chains listed next were all sequenced from one sample in a study of blood T cell repertoires in COVID-19. TCRdb keeps only in-frame clones here, not all; method: immunoSEQ multiplex PCR. The sample shows some 350,000 clones, around 90% of them seen only once. The sample taken for sequencing was peripheral blood. These receptors originate from a man younger than 35 with active or convalescent COVID-19.

The chain is built from TRBV4-1 and TRBJ2-7, with 7 bases aligning to TRBD2. Germline values: CDR1 MGHRA, CDR2 YSYEKL. Unmatched junction bases numbered 3, after V lost 4 bases and J lost 3 bases. CDR3 length: 13 amino acids. CDR3 sequence reads: CASSPGRDYEQYF. The CDR3 nucleotides are TGCGCCAGCAGCCCTGGGAGGGACTACGAGCAGTACTTC.

CDR3 amino acids: CASSLQGARGNTIYF. DNA for the CDR3: TGTGCCAGCAGCTTACAGGGGGCCCGTGGAAACACCATATATTTT. V is TRBV7-8 and J is TRBJ1-3; 8 nucleotides line up with TRBD1. Trimming cost V 2 bases and J 3 bases; bases outside gene matches: 3. From germline, CDR1 is SGHVS and CDR2 FQNEAQ. The CDR3 has 15 amino acids.

In its sample, this clone was seen once. The chain carries TRBV4-1 and TRBJ1-2; D not resolved. The V and J ends lost 2 bases and 0 bases respectively, with 13 bases between them. Germline CDR1 and CDR2: MGHRA and YSYEKL. The CDR3 covers 16 residues. CDR3 nucleotide sequence: TGCGCCAGCAGCCAACCGGGAAAGGGTTCTAACTATGGCTACACCTTC. Translating it yields CASSQPGKGSNYGYTF.

The gene calls are TRBV7-2 and TRBJ2-7, with 9 bases matching TRBD1. The V and J ends lost 4 bases and 1 base, in that order; junction bases with no gene match: 5. This CDR3 is built from 15 residues. Germline values: CDR1 SGHTA, CDR2 FQGNSA. The CDR3, as DNA: TGTGCCAGCAGCTATCCGGGACAGGGATCCTACGAGCAGTACTTC. It specifies CASSYPGQGSYEQYF.

This clone appeared a single time. The CDR3 DNA reads TGTGCCAGCAGCCCGGGACAGGGAGGTCCTGGCTATGGCTACACCTTC. Amino acids: CASSPGQGGPGYGYTF. V and J are TRBV14 and TRBJ1-2; 9 positions agree with TRBD1. The CDR3 length is 16 residues. The V gene's germline CDR1 is SGHDN and CDR2 FVKESK. The trim removed 4 bases at V and 4 bases at J, leaving 10 bases unmatched. Based on the CDR3 plus reference TRBV14 and TRBJ1-2, the full variable domain is EAGVTQFPSHSVIEKGQTVTLRCDPISGHDNLYWYRRVMGKEIKFLLHFVKESKQDESGMPNNRFLAERTGGTYSTLKVQPAELEDSGVYFCASSPGQGGPGYGYTFGSGTRLTVV.

The chain couples TRBV7-9 to TRBJ2-7; D might be TRBD1 (5 bases). The length of the CDR3 is 13 residues. The V gene lost 3 bases and the J gene lost 4 bases, with 10 bases spanning the gap. Germline V CDR1 and CDR2: SEHNR, FQNEAQ (reference sequence). The CDR3 loop is CASSFSKGYEQYF. The CDR3 DNA follows: TGTGCCAGCAGCTTCTCCAAGGGGTACGAGCAGTACTTC.

J is TRBJ1-5 and V is TRBV6-4; 10 bases line up with TRBD1. The germline gives CDR1 MRHNA, CDR2 SNTAGT. Trimming removed 0 bases from V and 7 bases from J; junction bases left unmatched: 3. The CDR3 has 15 residues. CDR3 nucleotides: TGTGCCAGCAGTGACTCGACAGGGGGCCGACAGCCCCAGCATTTT. It codes for CASSDSTGGRQPQHF.

The V and J genes are TRBV29-1 and TRBJ1-2; TRBD1 matches 9 bases. The CDR3 spans 12 residues. J gave up 4 bases and V 6 bases, and 3 bases lay outside the gene matches. The germline V gene has CDR1 SQVTM and CDR2 ANQGSEA. CDR3 loop: CSVPQGAYGYTF. The CDR3 bases are TGCAGCGTCCCACAGGGGGCCTATGGCTACACCTTC.

The gene calls are TRBV28 and TRBJ2-3, with TRBD2 identical over 12 bases. This CDR3 has 15 amino acids. Per germline, CDR1 MDHEN and CDR2 SYDVKM. The V segment lost 4 bases and the J segment 7 bases; nucleotides outside the gene matches: 6. As DNA, the CDR3 is TGTGCCAGCAGTTCGACTAGCGGGAGACGGAATACGCAGTATTTT. The encoded protein is CASSSTSGRRNTQYF.

The chain employs TRBV5-6 and TRBJ2-1; D call uncertain. CDR3 size: 15 residues. CDR1 is SGHDT, CDR2 YYEEEE, per germline. V was clipped by 0 bases and J by 5 bases, with 12 bases between them. The CDR3 sequence: CASSLGLYVHNEQFF. For the CDR3, the DNA is TGTGCCAGCAGCTTGGGACTTTACGTCCACAATGAGCAGTTCTTC.

This clone has just one count. The V call is TRBV29-1, the J call TRBJ2-2, with D maybe TRBD2 (6 bases). Germline assignment: CDR1 SQVTM and CDR2 ANQGSEA. CDR3 length: 14 amino acids. V was shortened by 2 bases and J by 6 bases, with 13 bases between the two germline ends. CDR3 coding DNA: TGCAGCGTTGAAATCTGGGGGGACGCCGGGGAGCTGTTTTTT. Residues: CSVEIWGDAGELFF.

The chain has TRBV2 and TRBJ2-2; TRBD1 matches at 8 bases. V was clipped by 8 bases and J by 1 base; unmatched bases: 6. This CDR3 comprises 15 residues. The V gene's germline CDR1 is SNHLY and CDR2 FYNNEI. The CDR3 DNA follows: TGTGCCAGCGGACCCGGGACAGGGAACACCGGGGAGCTGTTTTTT. Translated, it gives CASGPGTGNTGELFF.

The V gene is TRBV4-2, the J gene TRBJ2-1; 16 bases map to TRBD2. There are 18 residues in the CDR3. V was clipped by 0 bases and J by 10 bases; unmatched bases: 9. The germline CDR1 and CDR2 sequences are LGHNA and YNFKEQ. CDR3 in amino acids: CASSQDRAGGLAGGEQFF. In DNA, the CDR3 is TGTGCCAGCAGCCAAGATAGGGCAGGGGGACTAGCGGGAGGGGAGCAGTTCTTC.

This chain links TRBV9 with TRBJ2-7; D is possibly TRBD2 (6 bases). Per the germline V gene, CDR1 is SGDLS and CDR2 is YYNGEE. Trimming removed 2 bases from V and 0 bases from J, with 9 bases in between. The CDR3 totals 14 residues. As DNA, the CDR3 is TGTGCCAGCAGCGTTAGCGGACACTCCTACGAGCAGTACTTC. Translated, it gives CASSVSGHSYEQYF.

The chain uses TRBV5-1 and TRBJ1-4; 8 positions agree with TRBD1. This CDR3 has 17 residues. Germline values: CDR1 SGHRS, CDR2 YFSETQ. The V gene end was trimmed by 4 bases and the J gene end by 2 bases; junction bases not matched to a gene: 10. CDR3 sequence: CASSHGQGRGTNEKLFF. The CDR3 DNA sequence: TGCGCCAGCAGCCACGGACAGGGACGTGGCACTAATGAAAAACTGTTTTTT.

V is TRBV7-8 and J is TRBJ1-2; D perhaps matches TRBD1 (5 bases). In germline, CDR1 is SGHVS, CDR2 FQNEAQ. V was cut by 3 bases and J by 2 bases, with 19 bases left in between. This CDR3 is 17 amino acids long. This chain's CDR3 is CASSFGAGRGTNYGYTF. CDR3 DNA sequence: TGTGCCAGCAGCTTTGGGGCGGGGAGAGGGACCAACTATGGCTACACCTTC.

V and J are TRBV4-3 and TRBJ2-1; 9 nucleotides match TRBD2. Trimming removed 3 bases from V and 8 bases from J; junction bases left unmatched: 11. Looked up from germline, CDR1 is LGHNA and CDR2 is YSLEER. CDR3 size: 16 residues. The CDR3 protein is CASSQGGLALTDEQFF. CDR3 DNA: TGCGCCAGCAGCCAGGGGGGACTAGCACTGACGGATGAGCAGTTCTTC.

The V call is TRBV28, the J call TRBJ2-7; a possible D gene is TRBD2 (5 bases). CDR3 length: 13 residues. Germline CDR1 is MDHEN and CDR2 is SYDVKM. V was cut by 7 bases and J by 2 bases, with 12 bases left in between. CDR3 loop: CASKKDGTYEQYF. The DNA of the CDR3 is TGTGCCAGCAAAAAAGACGGGACCTACGAGCAGTACTTC.

This rearrangement joins TRBV19 to TRBJ2-7, with 11 bases fitting TRBD1. The J segment lost 1 base and the V segment lost 5 bases, leaving 1 base of the junction unmatched. This CDR3 contains 14 residues. In germline, CDR1 is LNHDA, CDR2 SQIVND (reference sequence). The CDR3 bases are TGTGCCAGTAGTTGGGACAGGGGGTCCTACGAGCAGTACTTC. It specifies CASSWDRGSYEQYF.

The J gene is TRBJ2-7, the V gene TRBV7-2, with a possible D match to TRBD1 (6 bases). The CDR3 loop spans 16 amino acids. V lost 6 bases, J lost 6 bases, and 24 bases lay in between. Germline CDR1 reads SGHTA; CDR2 reads FQGNSA. The CDR3 is CASSSAGVYDGVEQYF. CDR3 DNA: TGTGCCAGCAGTTCAGCAGGGGTCTACGACGGTGTCGAGCAGTACTTC. Complete variable domain (other parts from reference TRBV7-2 and TRBJ2-7): GAGVSQSPSNKVTEKGKDVELRCDPISGHTALYWYRQSLGQGLEFLIYFQGNSAPDKSGLPSDRFSAERTGGSVSTLTIQRTQQEDSAVYLCASSSAGVYDGVEQYFGPGTRLTVT.

The chain is built from TRBV6-6 and TRBJ2-7, with 12 bases lining up with TRBD2. Germline assignment: CDR1 MNHNY and CDR2 SVGAGI (reference sequence). The CDR3 sequence is 19 residues long. V lost 5 bases, J lost 9 bases, and 23 bases stayed unmatched. CDR3 region: CASSHNRLAGEPRSLGQYF. The CDR3 DNA is TGTGCCAGCAGTCACAATCGACTAGCGGGAGAACCCAGATCCCTTGGGCAGTACTTC.

V gene TRBV19 combines with J gene TRBJ1-5; 9 bases map to TRBD1. CDR1 and CDR2 (germline): LNHDA, SQIVND (reference sequence). Losses at the gene ends were 5 bases for V and 7 bases for J; bases not matched to a gene: 9. The CDR3 is 15 residues long. This chain's CDR3 is CASSAGTGFNQPQHF. Here the CDR3 DNA reads TGTGCCAGTAGTGCCGGGACAGGGTTCAACCAGCCCCAGCATTTT.

V usage is TRBV4-2 and J usage is TRBJ2-1, with D possibly being TRBD2 (6 bases). This CDR3 comprises 14 residues. The germline V gene has CDR1 LGHNA and CDR2 YNFKEQ. V gave up 3 bases and J gave up 7 bases, with 13 bases separating them. CDR3 in DNA: TGTGCCAGCAGCCATCCCGGCGGAGGGAATGAGCAGTTCTTC. It translates to CASSHPGGGNEQFF.